This T cell receptor (beta chain) was sequenced for a study of early T cells in non-severe SARS-CoV-2 infection. After removal of 4 bases from V and 1 base from J, the junction contained 3 bases not matched to a gene. The CDR3 runs to 15 residues. Germline values: CDR1 SGHAT, CDR2 FQNNGV. TCRdb reprocessed the 5' RACE reads with MiXCR, giving one entry per CDR3 protein. In the table there are around 83,000 distinct CDR3 sequences, roughly 12% of which are singletons. Sequences were derived from whole blood, sampled at baseline. The chain carries TRBV11-2 and TRBJ2-2, with 7 bases matching TRBD1. The clonotype originates from an adult who was a healthcare worker with PCR-confirmed SARS-CoV-2 infection or an uninfected control (not recorded which). Here the CDR3 reads CASSSYRGNTGELFF. DNA of the CDR3: TGTGCCAGCAGCTCATACAGGGGGAACACCGGGGAGCTGTTTTTT.